This TCR beta chain was observed in a study of blood T cell repertoires in COVID-19. TCRdb's copy holds only in-frame clones and misses some; the assay was immunoSEQ multiplex PCR. The sample has 150,000 to 170,000 clones, 75% to 80% seen once. This CDR3 is built from 15 residues. Trimming left V 6 bases short and J 4 bases short, with 18 bases between. In germline, CDR1 is LGHDT, CDR2 YNNKEL (reference sequence). Sample: peripheral blood. The chain recombines TRBV3-1 (or the pseudogene TRBV3-2) with TRBJ1-2; D is perhaps TRBD1 (5 bases). This receptor was obtained from a man older than 75 with acute or convalescent COVID-19. In DNA, the CDR3 is TGTGCCAGCAGTGGGGGAGGACGGGCTTCCTATGGCTACACCTTC. This sequence encodes CASSGGGRASYGYTF.